This TCR beta chain derives from a study of Graves' ophthalmopathy and Graves' hyperthyroidism. The authors amplified TCR beta CDR3 regions from RNA transcripts. First-round RT-PCR used HTBI primers; second-round multiplex PCR followed. TCRdb used MiXCR to reprocess the multiplex PCR reads, holding one entry per CDR3 protein. The sample has hundreds of thousands of distinct CDR3 sequences; about 21% are singletons. Germline loops: CDR1 SGHAT, CDR2 FQDESV (reference sequence). Trimming shortened V by 4 bases and J by 5 bases, and 14 bases separated the two germline ends. The length of the CDR3 is 14 residues. This clonotype was observed many times.

Sequencing was performed on peripheral blood. This receptor was taken from a young woman with stable Graves' hyperthyroidism. This chain connects TRBV11-1 to TRBJ2-5, with D perhaps TRBD1 (6 bases). This chain's CDR3 is CASSWGLRGETQYF. The DNA for the CDR3 is TGTGCCAGCAGCTGGGGGCTTCGCGGGGAGACCCAGTACTTC.